What follows describes a single TCR beta chain. The CDR3 is cut off 3 residues early in the read; its end comes from the germline J gene. The sample belongs to a study of T cells in women clearing cervical HPV infection. Data came from immunoSEQ multiplex PCR; TCRdb stores just in-frame clones and leaves some out. This table holds some 39,000 clones. Germline assignment: CDR1 SEHNR and CDR2 FQNEAQ (reference sequence). This CDR3 comprises 14 residues. All donors had a single incident cervical HPV16 infection, not prevalent. The origin of this receptor is a woman between 18 and 70 years old with a cervical HPV16 infection that either progressed to CIN3+ or cleared (not recorded which). Sequenced sample: blood buffy coat. The V gene is TRBV7-9, the J gene TRBJ2-4; 7 bases agree with TRBD2. CDR3: CASSPRSREGGQYF. The sequenced part of the CDR3 DNA is TGTGCCAGCAGCCCTCGTTCCAGGGAGGGTGGT.